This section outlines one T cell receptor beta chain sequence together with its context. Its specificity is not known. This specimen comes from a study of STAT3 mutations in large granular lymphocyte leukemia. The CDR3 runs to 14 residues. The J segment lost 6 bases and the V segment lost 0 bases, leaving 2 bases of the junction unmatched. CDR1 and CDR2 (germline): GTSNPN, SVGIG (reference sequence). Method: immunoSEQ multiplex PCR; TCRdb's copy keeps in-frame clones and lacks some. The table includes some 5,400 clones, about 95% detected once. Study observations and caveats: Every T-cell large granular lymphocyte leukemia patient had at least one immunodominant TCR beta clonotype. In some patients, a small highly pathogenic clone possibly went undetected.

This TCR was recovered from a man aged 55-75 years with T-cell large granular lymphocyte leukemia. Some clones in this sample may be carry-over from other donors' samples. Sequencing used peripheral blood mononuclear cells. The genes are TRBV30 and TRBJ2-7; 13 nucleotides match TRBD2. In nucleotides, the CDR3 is TGTGCCTGGAGTGTGGGACTAGCGGGATTCGAGCAGTACTTC. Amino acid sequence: CAWSVGLAGFEQYF.